The rows below give T cell receptor beta chains drawn from one sample of a study of blood T cells in healthy people across ages. TCRdb independently ran MiXCR on the 5' RACE reads; one entry per CDR3 protein. Of over a million distinct CDR3 sequences in the sample, less than 50% were seen once. Material: blood. These receptor sequences come from a woman in her sixties or seventies in good health. CDR3s include the opening cysteine and the closing phenylalanine or tryptophan. The D gene is left open where the match is weak. A row's size may be missing; if present it is once, few, many or a size class.

d_call	clone_size	v_call	j_call	cdr3_nt	cdr3_aa
.	few	TRBV28	TRBJ2-7	TGTGCCAGCAGTTTATGGGAAGGATTCTCCTACGAGCAGTACTTC	CASSLWEGFSYEQYF
.	.	TRBV10-3	TRBJ1-2	TGTGCCATCAGTGACATCGGAATAACCTCCTATGGCTACACCTTC	CAISDIGITSYGYTF
.	.	TRBV7-9	TRBJ2-7	TGTGCCAGCAGCTTCGGGCAGGCGGAGGGGCAGTACTTC	CASSFGQAEGQYF
.	.	TRBV3-1	TRBJ2-5	TGTGCCAGCAGCCACCGACCGATCCAAGAGACCCAGTACTTC	CASSHRPIQETQYF
.	.	TRBV11-2	TRBJ2-5	TGTGCCAGCAGCACGACGGGCCGAGGGTTAGAGACCCAGTACTTC	CASSTTGRGLETQYF
.	.	TRBV24-1	TRBJ1-5	TGTGCCACCAGTGATTTTGTGGTAGAAGAGGGTCTTAGCAAGCAGCCCCAGCATTTT	CATSDFVVEEGLSKQPQHF
TRBD1	.	TRBV20-1	TRBJ1-2	TGCAGTGCTGCCAGGGACAGCTATGGCTACACCTTC	CSAARDSYGYTF
.	.	TRBV10-3	TRBJ2-3	TGTGCCATCAGGAGGGGAGGCCCGAGGGTTGAAGATACGCAGTATTTT	CAIRRGGPRVEDTQYF
.	.	TRBV21-1	TRBJ2-7	TGTGCCAGCAGCAGAAACTACTACGAGCAGTACTTC	CASSRNYYEQYF
TRBD2	.	TRBV11-2	TRBJ2-4	TGTGCCAGCAGCTCCACTAGCGGGGGGGAGATTCAGTACTTC	CASSSTSGGEIQYF
.	.	TRBV12-3/TRBV12-4	TRBJ1-1	TGTGCCAGCAGTTTGGACGTGGACACTGAAGCTTTCTTT	CASSLDVDTEAFF
.	.	TRBV20-1	TRBJ2-4	TGCAGTGCTAGCGCACTCGGGGGACAGCGGCAGTACTTC	CSASALGGQRQYF
.	.	TRBV6-1	TRBJ1-5	TGTGCCAGCAGGTCCGGACAGTACAATCAGCCCCAGCATTTT	CASRSGQYNQPQHF
.	few	TRBV2	TRBJ2-1	TGTGCCAGCAGTACGTACAGGGGGGGAAATGAGCAGTTCTTC	CASSTYRGGNEQFF
.	many	TRBV7-2	TRBJ2-1	TGTGCCAGCACCCCCGTTATGGATGAGCAGTTCTTC	CASTPVMDEQFF
.	.	TRBV29-1	TRBJ2-3	TGCAGTGGGAGGTGGGGGCGGGTGGGCACAGATACGCAGTATTTT	CSGRWGRVGTDTQYF
.	.	TRBV20-1	TRBJ2-1	TGCAGTGCGTTGACTAGTCTCGTTTCCTACAATGAGCAGTTCTTC	CSALTSLVSYNEQFF
.	.	TRBV25-1	TRBJ2-7	TGTGCCAGCAGTGGGTACCCTGGTCGTGAGTTAGACGAGCAGTACTTC	CASSGYPGRELDEQYF
TRBD2	.	TRBV27	TRBJ2-7	TGTGCCAGCAGCCTGATGAGGCCTAGCGGGATGTACGAGCAGTACTTC	CASSLMRPSGMYEQYF
.	.	TRBV15	TRBJ2-2	TGTGCCACCAGCAGAGATCTCGCGGGGCCGAACACCGGGGAGCTGTTTTTT	CATSRDLAGPNTGELFF
TRBD2	.	TRBV20-1	TRBJ2-1	TGCAGTGCTGAAAAACCCACAGGACTAGCGGGAGCCTATGAGCAGTTCTTC	CSAEKPTGLAGAYEQFF
.	.	TRBV12-3/TRBV12-4	TRBJ2-1	TGTGCCAGCAGTTCCGGGACTTCAAATATCAATGAGCAGTTCTTC	CASSSGTSNINEQFF
TRBD1	.	TRBV10-3	TRBJ2-3	TGTGCCACCAACATCGGGACAGGGGAAACAGATACGCAGTATTTT	CATNIGTGETDTQYF
.	few	TRBV20-1	TRBJ2-5	TGCAGTGCTACTAGCTATTCCGGAGAGACCCAGTACTTC	CSATSYSGETQYF
.	few	TRBV3-1	TRBJ2-7	TGTGCCAGCAGCCAAACTCGGGGCCACGAGCAGTACTTC	CASSQTRGHEQYF
.	.	TRBV28	TRBJ2-5	TGTGCCAGCAGTTTCACAGGGAAGTTACAAGAGACCCAGTACTTC	CASSFTGKLQETQYF
.	.	TRBV2	TRBJ2-5	TGTGCCAGCAGGGAGGGAACCCAGTACTTC	CASREGTQYF
.	once	TRBV25-1	TRBJ2-1	TGTGCCAGCAGTGGAATGGGGACATCGAATGAGCAGTTCTTC	CASSGMGTSNEQFF
.	.	TRBV6-5	TRBJ1-2	TGTGCCAGCAGCTTCAGACAGCCCTATGGCTACACCTTC	CASSFRQPYGYTF
TRBD1	.	TRBV20-1	TRBJ1-1	TGCAGTGCTAGAGTTTCCGGGACAGAGCTTGAAGCTTTCTTT	CSARVSGTELEAFF
TRBD1	many	TRBV20-1	TRBJ2-4	TGCAGTGCAGAGGGCAGGGGGCCGAAAAACATTCAGTACTTC	CSAEGRGPKNIQYF
TRBD2	many	TRBV9	TRBJ2-1	TGTGCCAGCAGCGTAGATAGCGGGAGGGCCTTGAGTGAGCAGTTCTTC	CASSVDSGRALSEQFF
.	.	TRBV27	TRBJ2-7	TGTGCCAGCAAAAGGGGACATACCTACGAGCAGTACTTC	CASKRGHTYEQYF
TRBD1	.	TRBV14	TRBJ2-7	TGTGCCAGCAGCCAAGATATGGGACAGGGCCTCGAGCAGTACTTC	CASSQDMGQGLEQYF
.	few	TRBV2	TRBJ2-7	TGTGCCAGCACCCTCGGGGGCTCCTACGAGCAGTACTTC	CASTLGGSYEQYF
.	few	TRBV12-3/TRBV12-4	TRBJ1-4	TGTGCCAGCAGTTCGCCGCGGGGTGAAAAACTGTTTTTT	CASSSPRGEKLFF
TRBD2	once	TRBV20-1	TRBJ2-1	TGCAGTGTTCCAGGGTATCTAGCGGGAGAGGGCAATGAGCAGTTCTTC	CSVPGYLAGEGNEQFF
.	.	TRBV28	TRBJ1-1	TGTGCCAGCACCCTAATCGGGGACATCGGCACTGAAGCTTTCTTT	CASTLIGDIGTEAFF
.	.	TRBV6-5	TRBJ1-6	TGTGCCAGCAGCCTGACCCGAAATAAGAGAAATTCACCCCTCCACTTT	CASSLTRNKRNSPLHF
TRBD1	.	TRBV20-1	TRBJ2-5	TGCAGTGCTAGAGGGGCGCAGGGGGCGGCAGAGACCCAGTACTTC	CSARGAQGAAETQYF
TRBD2	.	TRBV6-1	TRBJ2-7	TGTGCCAGCAGGCTAGCGGGAGTTCCCGAGCAGTACTTC	CASRLAGVPEQYF
.	few	TRBV13	TRBJ2-7	TGTGCCAGCAGCTTACTTTCGGAGTGGGGCTACGAGCAGTACTTC	CASSLLSEWGYEQYF
.	.	TRBV29-1	TRBJ2-1	TGCAGCGTTGCGACAGCCCAGGAGCAGTTCTTC	CSVATAQEQFF
.	.	TRBV20-1	TRBJ1-6	TGCAGTGCTAGAGTGGGGGGGGGCAGCTATAATTCACCCCTCCACTTT	CSARVGGGSYNSPLHF
.	.	TRBV2	TRBJ1-2	TGTGCCAGCAGTGAATCCCAGGCATATGGCTACACCTTC	CASSESQAYGYTF